This TCR beta chain was observed in a study of cytomegalovirus exposure and HLA in healthy donors. Trimming pared 2 bases from V and 0 bases from J, leaving 11 bases between. CDR1 and CDR2 from the germline V gene are KGHSH and LQKENI. The CDR3 totals 16 residues. This clone appeared once. In the PCR, 60 Vbeta and 13 Jbeta primers were used. This table comes from immunoSEQ multiplex PCR, and its TCRdb copy is limited to in-frame clones, with some not included. The sample holds some 160,000 clones; about 78% are singletons and the top ten take around 5.4%. The chain uses TRBV18 and TRBJ1-5; D may be TRBD1 (6 bases). The TCR sequence derives from a man aged 35 to 55 in good health and CMV-seronegative. Sequencing input: PBMCs. The CDR3 sequence: CASSPGQPYSNQPQHF. CDR3 DNA: TGTGCCAGCTCACCAGGACAGCCCTATAGCAATCAGCCCCAGCATTTT.